This T cell receptor beta chain was documented in a study of T cells in Graves' hyperthyroidism and ophthalmopathy. This clonotype was observed at least ten times. From RNA transcripts, TCR beta CDR3 regions were amplified. Carried out on the TCR CDR3, a first-round RT-PCR used the HTBI primer set. Using its own MiXCR run on the multiplex PCR reads, TCRdb lists one record per CDR3 protein. The profile shows around 340,000 distinct CDR3 sequences, 15% to 20% of them singletons. J was trimmed by 3 bases and V by 6 bases; bases with no gene match: 8. The germline gives CDR1 MNHEY, CDR2 SMNVEV (reference sequence). This CDR3 comprises 14 residues.

Sequencing input: blood. The sequence was obtained from a woman in her thirties or forties with Graves' ophthalmopathy. The genes are TRBV27 and TRBJ2-7, with 7 bases that match TRBD2. CDR3 sequence (DNA): TGTGCCAGCAGCCCGCTAGCGGAGGGCTACGAGCAGTACTTC. The encoded protein is CASSPLAEGYEQYF.